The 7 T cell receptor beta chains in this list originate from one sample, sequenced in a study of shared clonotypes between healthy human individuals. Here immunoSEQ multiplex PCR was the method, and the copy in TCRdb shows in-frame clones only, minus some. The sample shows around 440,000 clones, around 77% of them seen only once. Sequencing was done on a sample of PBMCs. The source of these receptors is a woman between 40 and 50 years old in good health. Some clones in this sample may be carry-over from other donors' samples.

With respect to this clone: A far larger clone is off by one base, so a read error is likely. CDR3 sequence reads: CAGITGLGGGEPFF. CDR3 bases: TGTGCCGGAATTACAGGCCTGGGCGGTGGAGAGCCGTTTTTT. The rearrangement uses TRBV30 and TRBJ2-2; D is possibly TRBD1 (5 bases). The CDR3 runs 14 residues. Germline CDR1 reads GTSNPN; CDR2 reads SVGIG (reference sequence).

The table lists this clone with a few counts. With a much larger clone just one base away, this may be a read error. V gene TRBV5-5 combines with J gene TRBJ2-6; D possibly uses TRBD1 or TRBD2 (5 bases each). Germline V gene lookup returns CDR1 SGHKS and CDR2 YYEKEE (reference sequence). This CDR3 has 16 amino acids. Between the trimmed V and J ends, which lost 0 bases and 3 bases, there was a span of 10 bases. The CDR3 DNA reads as TGTGCCAGCAGCTTGGTGTGGGGGTGTGGGGCCAACGTCCTGACTTTC. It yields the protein CASSLVWGCGANVLTF.

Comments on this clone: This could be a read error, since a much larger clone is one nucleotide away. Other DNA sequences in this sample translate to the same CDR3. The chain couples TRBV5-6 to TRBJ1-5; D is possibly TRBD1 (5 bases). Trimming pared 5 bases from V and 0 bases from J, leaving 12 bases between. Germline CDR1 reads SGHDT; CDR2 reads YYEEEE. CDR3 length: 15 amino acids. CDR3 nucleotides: TGTGCCAGCAGTTCTTGGGGCATTAGCAATCAGCCCCAGCATTTT. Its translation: CASSSWGISNQPQHF.

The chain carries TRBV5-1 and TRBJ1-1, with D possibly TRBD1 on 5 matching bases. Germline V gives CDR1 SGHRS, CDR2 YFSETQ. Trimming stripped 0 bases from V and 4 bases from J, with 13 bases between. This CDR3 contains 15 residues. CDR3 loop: CASSLVQGSGTEAFF. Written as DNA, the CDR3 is TGCGCCAGCAGCTTGGTTCAGGGTAGCGGCACTGAAGCTTTCTTT.

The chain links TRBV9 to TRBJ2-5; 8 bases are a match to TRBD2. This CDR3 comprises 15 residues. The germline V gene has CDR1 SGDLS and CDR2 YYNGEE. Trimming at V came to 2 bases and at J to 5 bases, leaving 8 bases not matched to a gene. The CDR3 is CASSVAPSSGETQYF. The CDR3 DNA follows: TGTGCCAGCAGCGTGGCCCCCTCTAGCGGGGAGACCCAGTACTTC.

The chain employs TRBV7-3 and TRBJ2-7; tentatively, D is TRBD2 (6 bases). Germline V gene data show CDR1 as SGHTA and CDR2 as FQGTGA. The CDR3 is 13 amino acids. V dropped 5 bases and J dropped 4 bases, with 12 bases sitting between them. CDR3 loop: CASSRGVGYEQYF. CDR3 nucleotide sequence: TGTGCCAGCAGCCGCGGGGTAGGGTACGAGCAGTACTTC. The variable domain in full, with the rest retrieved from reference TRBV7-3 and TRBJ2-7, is GAGVSQTPSNKVTEKGKYVELRCDPISGHTALYWYRQSLGQGPEFLIYFQGTGAADDSGLPNDRFFAVRPEGSVSTLKIQRTERGDSAVYLCASSRGVGYEQYFGPGTRLTVT.

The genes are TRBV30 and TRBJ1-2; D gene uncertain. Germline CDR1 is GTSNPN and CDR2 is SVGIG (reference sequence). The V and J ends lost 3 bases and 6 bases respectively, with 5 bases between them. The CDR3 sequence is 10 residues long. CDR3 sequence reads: CAWSLDGYTF. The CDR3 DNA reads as TGTGCCTGGAGCTTAGATGGCTACACCTTC.